This section outlines one T cell receptor beta chain sequence together with its context. As yet, its antigen is unknown. These data come from a study of shared clonotypes between healthy human individuals. Overall study context: CD4 naive cells filled three plates per donor, CD4 memory three, CD8 naive two and CD8 memory one.

The study's findings and limits: Clonotype sharing among donors, it was expected, would be affected by sequencing depth. The donor pool, a small one, limited the genetic and exposure-history diversity represented. In contrast to clonotypes shared by all four donors, non-shared clonotypes had lower generation probabilities.

Germline CDR1 LNHDA, CDR2 SQIVND (reference sequence). V dropped 8 bases and J dropped 6; count of bases not matched to a gene: 7. CDR3 length: 13 amino acids. The protocol was immunoSEQ multiplex PCR, while the TCRdb copy is restricted to in-frame clones and leaves out a portion. The sample holds 2,500,000 or so clones, around 92% seen once. This receptor was obtained from a man aged 18 to 35 in good health. Some clones in this sample may be carry-over from other donors' samples. The chain couples TRBV19 to TRBJ2-7; the match to TRBD2 covers 10 bases. The sample taken for sequencing was naive CD4+ T cells from PBMCs. Subset in this sample: CD45RA+ positively selected. The CDR3 region is CASYGRTSGEQYF. CDR3 coding DNA: TGTGCCAGTTACGGGAGGACTAGCGGCGAGCAGTACTTC.